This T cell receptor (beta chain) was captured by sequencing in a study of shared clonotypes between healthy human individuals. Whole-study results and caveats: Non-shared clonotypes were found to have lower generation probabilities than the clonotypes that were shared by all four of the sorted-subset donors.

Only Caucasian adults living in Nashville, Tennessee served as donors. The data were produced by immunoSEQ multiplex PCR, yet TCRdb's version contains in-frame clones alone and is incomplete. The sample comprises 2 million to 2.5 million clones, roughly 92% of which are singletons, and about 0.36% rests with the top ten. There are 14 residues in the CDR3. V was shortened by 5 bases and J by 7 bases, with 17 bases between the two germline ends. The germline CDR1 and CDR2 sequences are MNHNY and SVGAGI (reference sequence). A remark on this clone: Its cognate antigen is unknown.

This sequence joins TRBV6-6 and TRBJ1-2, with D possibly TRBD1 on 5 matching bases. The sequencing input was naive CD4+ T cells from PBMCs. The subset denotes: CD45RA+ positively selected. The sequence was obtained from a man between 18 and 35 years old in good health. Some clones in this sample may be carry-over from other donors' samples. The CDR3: CASSRMGTVSGYTF. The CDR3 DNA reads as TGTGCCAGCAGTCGCATGGGGACCGTAAGTGGCTACACCTTC.